The present T cell receptor beta chain was sequenced within a study of blood T cell repertoires in COVID-19. This clone came up once. Clones were sequenced by immunoSEQ multiplex PCR, and TCRdb holds only the in-frame ones, with some missing. The sample consists of about 220,000 clones, about 78% of them appearing once. CDR3 size: 14 residues. From germline, CDR1 is KGHSH and CDR2 LQKENI. The V and J ends lost 3 bases and 0 bases respectively, with 7 bases between them. This sequence originates from a woman in her seventies with acute or convalescent COVID-19. This chain connects TRBV18 to TRBJ2-3, with D unresolved. What was sequenced was peripheral blood. The CDR3: CASSPQSSTDTQYF. In DNA form, the CDR3 reads TGTGCCAGCTCACCCCAATCAAGCACAGATACGCAGTATTTT.